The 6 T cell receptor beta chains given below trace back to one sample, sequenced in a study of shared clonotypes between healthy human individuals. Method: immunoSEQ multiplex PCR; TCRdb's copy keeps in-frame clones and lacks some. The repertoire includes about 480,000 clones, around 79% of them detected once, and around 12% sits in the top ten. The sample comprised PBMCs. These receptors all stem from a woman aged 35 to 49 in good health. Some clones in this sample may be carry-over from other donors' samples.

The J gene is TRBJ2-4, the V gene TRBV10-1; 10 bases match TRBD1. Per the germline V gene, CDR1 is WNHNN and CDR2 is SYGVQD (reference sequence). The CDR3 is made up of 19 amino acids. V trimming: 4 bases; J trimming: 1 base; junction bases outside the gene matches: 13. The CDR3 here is CASSGGGQGFCWAKNIQYF. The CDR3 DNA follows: TGCGCCAGCAGTGGGGGGGGACAGGGGTTTTGTTGGGCCAAAAACATTCAGTACTTC.

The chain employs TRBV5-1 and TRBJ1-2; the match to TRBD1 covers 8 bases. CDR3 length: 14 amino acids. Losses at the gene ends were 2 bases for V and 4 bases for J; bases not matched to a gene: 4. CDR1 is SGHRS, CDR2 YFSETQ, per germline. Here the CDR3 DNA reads TGCGCCAGCAGCTTCGGACAGGGACCCTATGGCTACACCTTC. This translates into CASSFGQGPYGYTF.

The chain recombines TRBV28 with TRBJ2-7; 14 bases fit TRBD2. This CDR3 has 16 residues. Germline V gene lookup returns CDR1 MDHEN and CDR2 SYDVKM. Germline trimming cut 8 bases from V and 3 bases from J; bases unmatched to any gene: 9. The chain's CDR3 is CASAGTSGRGNYEQYF. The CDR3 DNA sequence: TGTGCCAGCGCCGGGACTAGCGGGAGAGGGAACTACGAGCAGTACTTC.

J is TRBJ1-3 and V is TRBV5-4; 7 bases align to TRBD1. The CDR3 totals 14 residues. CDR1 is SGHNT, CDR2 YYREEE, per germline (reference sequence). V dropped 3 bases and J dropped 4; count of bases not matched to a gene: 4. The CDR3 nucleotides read TGTGCCAGCAGCTCACAGGGGAGCGGAAACACCATATATTTT. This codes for CASSSQGSGNTIYF.

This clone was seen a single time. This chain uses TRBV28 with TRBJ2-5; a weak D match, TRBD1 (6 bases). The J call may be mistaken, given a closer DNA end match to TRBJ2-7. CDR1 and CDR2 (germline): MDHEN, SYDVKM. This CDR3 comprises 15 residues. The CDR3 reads CASSLAGGAGYEQYF. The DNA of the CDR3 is TGTGCCAGCAGTTTGGCTGGGGGCGCGGGCTACGAGCAGTACTTC.

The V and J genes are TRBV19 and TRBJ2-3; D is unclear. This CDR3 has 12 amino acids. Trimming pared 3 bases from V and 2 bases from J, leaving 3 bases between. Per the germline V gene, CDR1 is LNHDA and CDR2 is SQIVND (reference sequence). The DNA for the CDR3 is TGTGCCAGTAGTATCGACACAGATACGCAGTATTTT. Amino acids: CASSIDTDTQYF.